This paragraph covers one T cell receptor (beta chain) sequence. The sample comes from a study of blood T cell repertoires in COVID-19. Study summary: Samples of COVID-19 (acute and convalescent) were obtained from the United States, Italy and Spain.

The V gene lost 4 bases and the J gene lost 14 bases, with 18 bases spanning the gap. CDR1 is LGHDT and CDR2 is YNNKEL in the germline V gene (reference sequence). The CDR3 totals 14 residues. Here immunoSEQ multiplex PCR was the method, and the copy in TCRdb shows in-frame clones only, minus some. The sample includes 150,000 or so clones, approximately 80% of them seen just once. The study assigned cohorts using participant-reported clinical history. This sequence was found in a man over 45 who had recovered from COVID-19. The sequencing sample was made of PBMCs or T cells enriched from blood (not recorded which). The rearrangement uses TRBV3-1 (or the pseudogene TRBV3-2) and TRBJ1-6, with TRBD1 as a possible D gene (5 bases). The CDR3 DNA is TGTGCCAGCAGCCTTGGGACCCCAGGGAGGGCCCTCCACTTT. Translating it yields CASSLGTPGRALHF.